This T cell receptor beta chain was documented in a study of blood T cells in healthy people across ages. The second PCR ran about 6 to 11 cycles with a sample-barcoded 5' primer and J-beta primers. TCRdb reprocessed the 5' RACE reads with MiXCR, giving one entry per CDR3 protein. The sample gives roughly 680,000 distinct CDR3 sequences, over 20% of which show up once; roughly 3.6% is in the top ten. The TCR was taken from a man between 65 and 80 years old in good health. The sample was blood.

The CDR3 reads CAISEAANTEAFF. CDR3 coding DNA: TGTGCCATCAGTGAGGCAGCCAACACTGAAGCTTTCTTT. This sequence joins TRBV10-3 and TRBJ1-1; D remains unclear. CDR1 ENHRY and CDR2 SYGVKD come from the germline V gene. Trimming took off 2 bases at V and 2 bases at J, with 6 bases between the two ends. The CDR3 spans 13 residues.